A single sample gave rise to the 11 T cell receptor beta chains below, sequenced in a study of beta chain features in type 1 diabetes. Reverse transcription of all isolated RNA meant that expressed TCRB transcripts were sequenced. Sequencing used immunoSEQ multiplex PCR; TCRdb keeps in-frame clones, though not all of them. The table has some 240,000 clones, about a tenth seen once; the top ten hold 1% to 1.5%. Sequences were obtained from central memory CD4+ T cells from blood. Source of these receptors: a man aged 18-30 years in good health.

A few counts support this clone. In nucleotides, the CDR3 is TGTGCCAGCAGGAACGGACAGTTCTACGAGCAGTACTTC. This translates into CASRNGQFYEQYF. The chain uses TRBV6-6 and TRBJ2-7; D might be TRBD1 (6 bases). Deletions cut 6 bases from V and 3 bases from J, with 12 bases between. The germline V gene has CDR1 MNHNY and CDR2 SVGAGI (reference sequence). The CDR3 consists of 13 residues.

V is TRBV4-2 and J is TRBJ1-1; no reliable D call. The V gene lost 3 bases and the J gene lost 1 base, with 12 bases spanning the gap. Germline CDR1 reads LGHNA; CDR2 reads YNFKEQ. The CDR3 length is 15 residues. The chain's CDR3 is CASSHTGSSNTEAFF. The CDR3 nucleotides read TGTGCCAGCAGCCACACGGGCTCTTCGAACACTGAAGCTTTCTTT.

This clone was observed a handful of times. This chain uses TRBV6-1 with TRBJ2-5; the D is unclear. CDR3 size: 14 residues. Germline V gives CDR1 MNHNS, CDR2 SASEGT. Between the trimmed V and J ends, which lost 5 bases and 5 bases, there was a span of 15 bases. Here the CDR3 DNA reads TGTGCCAGCAGTTATCGCGGTACGGAGGAGACCCAGTACTTC. It specifies CASSYRGTEETQYF.

The V and J genes are TRBV30 and TRBJ1-3, with D uncertain. Germline CDR1 and CDR2: GTSNPN and SVGIG (reference sequence). The CDR3 covers 15 residues. V lost 2 bases to trimming and J lost 0 bases, with 11 bases between them. The CDR3 reads CAWSRLGPSGNTIYF. The CDR3 DNA sequence: TGTGCCTGGAGTCGTCTCGGGCCCTCTGGAAACACCATATATTTT. The full variable domain, completed using reference TRBV30 and TRBJ1-3, is SQTIHQWPATLVQPVGSPLSLECTVEGTSNPNLYWYRQAAGRGLQLLFYSVGIGQISSEVPQNLSASRPQDRQFILSSKKLLLSDSGFYLCAWSRLGPSGNTIYFGEGSWLTVV.

This clone has more than one count but fewer than ten. This chain joins TRBV6-5 and TRBJ1-2; the D is unclear. With 6 bases removed from V and 4 bases from J, the gap between germline ends came to 9 bases. CDR3 size: 12 residues. Germline loops: CDR1 MNHEY, CDR2 SVGAGI. CDR3 coding DNA: TGTGCCAGCAGCGAATTTTCCTATGGCTACACCTTC. This sequence encodes CASSEFSYGYTF.

The sample holds a few counts of this clone. The chain uses TRBV4-1 and TRBJ2-5; either TRBD1 or TRBD2 may supply D (5 bases each). Trimming took 1 base from V and 1 from J, leaving 10 bases between them. The CDR3 has 15 amino acids. Germline CDR1 reads MGHRA; CDR2 reads YSYEKL. The CDR3 coding sequence is TGCGCCAGCAGCCAAGTTGAGGGGTTCCAAGAGACCCAGTACTTC. Translating it yields CASSQVEGFQETQYF.

This clone was detected only a few times. The chain recombines TRBV5-1 with TRBJ1-1; no clear D. Germline V gives CDR1 SGHRS, CDR2 YFSETQ. Trimming stripped 3 bases from V and 4 bases from J, with 10 bases between. The CDR3 has 13 residues. CDR3 in DNA: TGCGCCAGCAGCTCCCAGGTCGGCACTGAAGCTTTCTTT. This sequence encodes CASSSQVGTEAFF.

This clone was observed many times. The chain is built from TRBV4-2 and TRBJ1-2; D unresolved. This CDR3 contains 11 residues. CDR1 LGHNA and CDR2 YNFKEQ come from the germline V gene. Trimming pared 8 bases from V and 4 bases from J, leaving 8 bases between. Written as DNA, the CDR3 is TGTGCCAGCGGAGAGGGCTATGGCTACACCTTC. Amino acids: CASGEGYGYTF.

This clone came up a few times. The chain has TRBV7-3 and TRBJ2-3, with TRBD1 identical over 9 bases. This CDR3 is 15 amino acids long. The J segment lost 0 bases and the V segment lost 5 bases, leaving 3 bases of the junction unmatched. Looked up from germline, CDR1 is SGHTA and CDR2 is FQGTGA. CDR3 DNA sequence: TGTGCCAGCAGCCCCGGACAGGGGAGCACAGATACGCAGTATTTT. Its translation: CASSPGQGSTDTQYF.

This clone was seen only a few times. This sequence joins TRBV29-1 and TRBJ1-2; the D gene is possibly TRBD1 (6 bases). The length of the CDR3 is 14 residues. CDR1 is SQVTM, CDR2 ANQGSEA, per germline. V lost 0 bases and J 3 bases, leaving 11 bases between the germline ends. This CDR3 reads CSVEENRDYYGYTF. Here the CDR3 DNA reads TGCAGCGTTGAAGAGAACAGGGACTACTATGGCTACACCTTC. The whole variable domain, remainder taken from reference TRBV29-1 and TRBJ1-2, is SAVISQKPSRDICQRGTSLTIQCQVDSQVTMMFWYRQQPGQSLTLIATANQGSEATYESGFVIDKFPISRPNLTFSTLTVSNMSPEDSSIYLCSVEENRDYYGYTFGSGTRLTVV.

This clone was counted ten times or more. The chain couples TRBV11-2 to TRBJ2-1; 10 positions match TRBD2. CDR1 and CDR2 from the germline V gene are SGHAT and FQNNGV. The CDR3 contains 15 residues. Losses at the gene ends were 4 bases for V and 4 bases for J; bases not matched to a gene: 4. CDR3 DNA sequence: TGTGCCAGCAGCTCCATTAGCGGGAGGTACAATGAGCAGTTCTTC. It encodes CASSSISGRYNEQFF.